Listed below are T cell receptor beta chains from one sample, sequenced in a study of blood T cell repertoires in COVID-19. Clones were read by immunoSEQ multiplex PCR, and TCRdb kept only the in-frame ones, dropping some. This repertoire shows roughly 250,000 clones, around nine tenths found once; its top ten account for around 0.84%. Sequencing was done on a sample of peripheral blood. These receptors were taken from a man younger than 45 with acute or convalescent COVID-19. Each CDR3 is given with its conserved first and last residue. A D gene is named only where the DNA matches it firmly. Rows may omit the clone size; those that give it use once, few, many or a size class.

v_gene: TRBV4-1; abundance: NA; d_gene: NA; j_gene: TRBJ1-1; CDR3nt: TGCGCCAGCAGCCAGGATCCAGGGGTCACCACTGAAGCTTTCTTT; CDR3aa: CASSQDPGVTTEAFF
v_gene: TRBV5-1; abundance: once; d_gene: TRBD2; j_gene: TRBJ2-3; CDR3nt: TGCGCCAGCAGCTTGGCCGGGACTAGCGGCACAGATACGCAGTATTTT; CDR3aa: CASSLAGTSGTDTQYF
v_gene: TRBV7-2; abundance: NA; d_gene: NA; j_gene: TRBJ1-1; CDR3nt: TGTGCCAGCAGCTTACAGTTTCTATCGTCGGGTGAAGCTTTCTTT; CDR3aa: CASSLQFLSSGEAFF
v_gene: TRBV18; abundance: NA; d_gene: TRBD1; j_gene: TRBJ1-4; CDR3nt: TGTGCCAGCTCACCAACGCTGACAGGGAATGAAAAACTGTTTTTT; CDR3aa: CASSPTLTGNEKLFF
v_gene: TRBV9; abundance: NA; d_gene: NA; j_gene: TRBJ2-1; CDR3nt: TGTGCCAGCAAGGGGAACTACAATGAGCAGTTCTTC; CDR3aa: CASKGNYNEQFF
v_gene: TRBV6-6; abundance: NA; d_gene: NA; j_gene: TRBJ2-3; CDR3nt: TGTGCCAGCATTGAGCGTAGCACAGATACGCAGTATTTT; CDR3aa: CASIERSTDTQYF
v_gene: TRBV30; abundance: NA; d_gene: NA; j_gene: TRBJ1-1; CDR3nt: TGTGCCTGGAGTGTAAACCAAGGGCCCCGGGGCACTGAAGCTTTCTTT; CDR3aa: CAWSVNQGPRGTEAFF
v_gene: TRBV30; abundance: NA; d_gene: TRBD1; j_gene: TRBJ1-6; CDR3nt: TGTGCCTGGAGAGCGAGGACAGGGGGCGAATATTCACCCCTCCACTTT; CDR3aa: CAWRARTGGEYSPLHF
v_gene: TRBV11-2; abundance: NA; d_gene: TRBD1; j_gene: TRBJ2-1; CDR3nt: TGTGCCAGCGGAACCGGACAGGAAGCCTACAATGAGCAGTTCTTC; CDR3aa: CASGTGQEAYNEQFF
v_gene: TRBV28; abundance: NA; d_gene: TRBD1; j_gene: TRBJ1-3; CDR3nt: TGTGCCACCAACAGGGGACCTGGAAACACCATATATTTT; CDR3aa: CATNRGPGNTIYF
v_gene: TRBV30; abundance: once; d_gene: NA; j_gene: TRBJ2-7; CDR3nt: TGTGCCTGGAGACCTCAGACAGTTTCCTACGAGCAGTACTTC; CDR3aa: CAWRPQTVSYEQYF
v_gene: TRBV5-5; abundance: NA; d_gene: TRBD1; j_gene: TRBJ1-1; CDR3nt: TGTGCCAGCAGCTTGGCCATTACAGGGGGCGCGATGGCTTTCTTT; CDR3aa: CASSLAITGGAMAFF
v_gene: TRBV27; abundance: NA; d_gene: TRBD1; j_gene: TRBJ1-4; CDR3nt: TGTGCCAGCAAGGGACAGTCCCCAACTAGTGGTGAAAAACTGTTTTTT; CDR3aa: CASKGQSPTSGEKLFF
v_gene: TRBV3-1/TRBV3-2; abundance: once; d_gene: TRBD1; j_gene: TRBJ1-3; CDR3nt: TGTGCCAGCAGCCACGGGACAGGGGGTGGAAACACCATATATTTT; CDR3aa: CASSHGTGGGNTIYF
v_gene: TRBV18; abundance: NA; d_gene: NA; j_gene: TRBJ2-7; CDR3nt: TGTGCCAGCTCACCCCAAAGCGGGACACCCTACGAGCAGTACTTC; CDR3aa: CASSPQSGTPYEQYF
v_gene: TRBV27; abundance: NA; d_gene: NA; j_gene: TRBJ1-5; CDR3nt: TGTGCCAGCAGTTTTAGTAGCAATCAGCCCCAGCATTTT; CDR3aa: CASSFSSNQPQHF
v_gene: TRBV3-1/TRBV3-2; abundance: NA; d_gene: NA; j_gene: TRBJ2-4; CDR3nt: TGTGCCAGCAGCCAAGATCAGGGCAGGGTAAACATTCAGTACTTC; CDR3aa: CASSQDQGRVNIQYF
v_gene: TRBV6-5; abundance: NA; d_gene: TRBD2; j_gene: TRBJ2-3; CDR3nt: TGTGCCAGCAGCAAAGCGGGGGGGCGGGCAGATACGCAGTATTTT; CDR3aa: CASSKAGGRADTQYF
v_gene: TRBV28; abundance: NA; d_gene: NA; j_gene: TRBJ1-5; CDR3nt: TGTGCCAGCAGCATTCCAGACAGCCACCAGCCCCAGCATTTT; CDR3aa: CASSIPDSHQPQHF
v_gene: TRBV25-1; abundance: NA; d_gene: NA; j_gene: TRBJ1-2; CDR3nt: TGTGCCAGCAGTGAATATTCGACAGCCAACTATGGCTACACCTTC; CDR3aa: CASSEYSTANYGYTF
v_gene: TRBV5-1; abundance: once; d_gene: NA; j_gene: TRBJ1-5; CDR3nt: TGCGCCAGCAGCTTGGCAGGGTTGGAACAGCCCCAGCATTTT; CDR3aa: CASSLAGLEQPQHF
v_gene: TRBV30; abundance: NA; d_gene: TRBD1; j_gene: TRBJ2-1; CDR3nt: TGTGCTTTCAGGACAGGGCTGCCCTACAATGAGCAGTTCTTC; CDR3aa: CAFRTGLPYNEQFF
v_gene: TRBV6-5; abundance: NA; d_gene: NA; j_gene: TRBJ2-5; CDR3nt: TGTGCCAGCGCCCAGGGGGGTGGGGAGACCCAGTACTTC; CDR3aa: CASAQGGGETQYF
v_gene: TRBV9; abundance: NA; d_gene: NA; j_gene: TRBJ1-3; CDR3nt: TGTGCCAGCAGCGCGACAGCGGGTCTAGGAAACACCATATATTTT; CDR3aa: CASSATAGLGNTIYF
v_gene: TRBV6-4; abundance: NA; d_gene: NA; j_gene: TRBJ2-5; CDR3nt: TGTGCCAGAGGGGGGGATCCGGGGACCCAGTACTTC; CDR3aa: CARGGDPGTQYF
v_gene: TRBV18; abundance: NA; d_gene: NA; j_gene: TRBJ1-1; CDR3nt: TGTGCCAGCTCACCACCGAGTTGGCAGGCAATGAACACTGAAGCTTTCTTT; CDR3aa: CASSPPSWQAMNTEAFF
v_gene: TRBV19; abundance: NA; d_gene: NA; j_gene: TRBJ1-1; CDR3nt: TGTGCCAGTAGTTATACAGGGAACACTGAAGCTTTCTTT; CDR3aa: CASSYTGNTEAFF
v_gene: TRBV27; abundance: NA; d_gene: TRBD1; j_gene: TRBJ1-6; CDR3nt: TGTGCCAGCAGTTTTCCCCAGGGGGCGCTTGGGCATTCACCCCTCCACTTT; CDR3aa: CASSFPQGALGHSPLHF
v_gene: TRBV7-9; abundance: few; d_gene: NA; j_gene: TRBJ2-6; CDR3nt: TGTGCCAGCAGTTTAACGGAGTCCCGCTCTGGGGCCAACGTCCTGACTTTC; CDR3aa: CASSLTESRSGANVLTF
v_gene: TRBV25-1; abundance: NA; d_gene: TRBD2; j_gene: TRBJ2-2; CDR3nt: TGTGCCAGCATGACTAGCGGGGGGCCCGGGGAGCTGTTTTTT; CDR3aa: CASMTSGGPGELFF
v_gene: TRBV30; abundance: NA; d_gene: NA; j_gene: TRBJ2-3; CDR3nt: TGTGCCTCGAGCCGGGACAAGAGCACAGATACGCAGTATTTT; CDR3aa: CASSRDKSTDTQYF
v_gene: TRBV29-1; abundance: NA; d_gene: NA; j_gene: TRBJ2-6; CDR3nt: TGCAGCGTTGGCATAGCTGGGGCCAACGTCCTGACTTTC; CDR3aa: CSVGIAGANVLTF
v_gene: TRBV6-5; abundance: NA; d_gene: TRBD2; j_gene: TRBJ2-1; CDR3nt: TGTGCCAGCAGTTACTCAAGTGTTAGCGGGGGGAATGAGCAGTTCTTC; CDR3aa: CASSYSSVSGGNEQFF
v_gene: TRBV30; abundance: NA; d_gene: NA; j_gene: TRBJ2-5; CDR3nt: TGTGCCTGGAGCCCAACGGGAGAGACCCAGTACTTC; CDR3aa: CAWSPTGETQYF
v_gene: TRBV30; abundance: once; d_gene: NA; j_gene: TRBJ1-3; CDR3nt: TGTGCCTGGAGCTTGGGTTGGAGCTCTGGAAACACCATATATTTT; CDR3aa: CAWSLGWSSGNTIYF
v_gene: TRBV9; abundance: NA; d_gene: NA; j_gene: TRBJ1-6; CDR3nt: TGTGCCAGCAGCGTATCCGAAGCTGGTAATTCACCCCTCCACTTT; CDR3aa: CASSVSEAGNSPLHF
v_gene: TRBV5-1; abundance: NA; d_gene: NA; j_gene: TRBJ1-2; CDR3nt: TGCGCCAGCAGCCCCGGGGGTTCGGGTGGCTACACCTTC; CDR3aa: CASSPGGSGGYTF
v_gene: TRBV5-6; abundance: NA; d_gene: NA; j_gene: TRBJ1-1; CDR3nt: TGTGCCAGCGACGCGGGCGGGAATGAAGCTTTCTTT; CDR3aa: CASDAGGNEAFF
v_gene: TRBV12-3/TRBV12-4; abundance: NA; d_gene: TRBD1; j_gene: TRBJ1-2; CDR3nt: TGTGCCAGCAGTCGCGGGACAGGGGGTGGCTACACCTTC; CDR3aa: CASSRGTGGGYTF
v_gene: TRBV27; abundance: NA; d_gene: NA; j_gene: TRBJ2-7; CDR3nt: TGTGCCAGCAGTTTACTTAGGGCCCGGGACTCCTACGAGCAGTACTTC; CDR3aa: CASSLLRARDSYEQYF
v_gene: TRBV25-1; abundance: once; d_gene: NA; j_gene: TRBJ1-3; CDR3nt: TGTGCCAGCAGTGGCCGCGGACAGTCTGGAAACACCATATATTTT; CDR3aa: CASSGRGQSGNTIYF
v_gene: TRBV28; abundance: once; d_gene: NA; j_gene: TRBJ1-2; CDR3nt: TGTGCCAGCAGATTGGGAGGGCTCGGCTATGGCTACACCTTC; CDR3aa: CASRLGGLGYGYTF
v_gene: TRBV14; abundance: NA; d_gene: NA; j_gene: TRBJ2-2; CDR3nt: TGTGCCAGCAGCCAAGTTGATCGTGTCCGGAGCACCGGGGAGCTGTTTTTT; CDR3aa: CASSQVDRVRSTGELFF
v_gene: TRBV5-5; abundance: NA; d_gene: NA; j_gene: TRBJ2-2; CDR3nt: TGTGCCAGCAGCTTGTTGGAGGCAGGGGACACCGGGGAGCTGTTTTTT; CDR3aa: CASSLLEAGDTGELFF
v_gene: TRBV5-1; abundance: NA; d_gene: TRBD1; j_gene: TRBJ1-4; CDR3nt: TGCGCCAGCAGGCTATCGGACAGGCGAAATGAAAAACTGTTTTTT; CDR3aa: CASRLSDRRNEKLFF
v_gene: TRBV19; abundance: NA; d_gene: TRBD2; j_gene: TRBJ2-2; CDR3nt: TGTGCCAGTGAAGGGACTAGACACGTCACCGGGGAGCTGTTTTTT; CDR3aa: CASEGTRHVTGELFF
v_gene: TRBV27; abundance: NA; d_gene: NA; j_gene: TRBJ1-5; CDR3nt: TGTGCCAGCAGTTTATCCCAGTATCAGCCCCAGCATTTT; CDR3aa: CASSLSQYQPQHF
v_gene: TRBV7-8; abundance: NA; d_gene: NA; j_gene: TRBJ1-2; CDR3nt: TGTGCCAGCAGCTACGGGGGAAGCGGTGGCTACACCTTC; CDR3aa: CASSYGGSGGYTF
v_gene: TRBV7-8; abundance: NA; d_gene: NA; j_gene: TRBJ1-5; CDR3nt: TGTGCCAGCAGCTTAGCCTACAAACGAGTTCCGGGACATAGCAATCAGCCCCAGCATTTT; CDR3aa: CASSLAYKRVPGHSNQPQHF
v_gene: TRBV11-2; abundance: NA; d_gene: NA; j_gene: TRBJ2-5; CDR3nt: TGTGCCAGCAGCTTGGGGGCCCCTCTTCCGCCCCAAGAGACCCAGTACTTC; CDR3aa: CASSLGAPLPPQETQYF
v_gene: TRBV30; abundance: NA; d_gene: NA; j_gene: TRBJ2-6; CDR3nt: TGTGCCTGGACAGGCGAGTCTGGGGCCAACGTCCTGACTTTC; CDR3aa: CAWTGESGANVLTF
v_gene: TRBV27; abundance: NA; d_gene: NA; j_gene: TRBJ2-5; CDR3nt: TGTGCCAGCAGTAAAAGAGGGGAGACCCAGTACTTC; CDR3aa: CASSKRGETQYF
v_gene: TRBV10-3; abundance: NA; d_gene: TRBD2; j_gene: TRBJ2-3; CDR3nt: TGTGCCATCAGTGAGTCTGGCGGGGGGGCCTTCAAGGATACGCAGTATTTT; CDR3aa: CAISESGGGAFKDTQYF
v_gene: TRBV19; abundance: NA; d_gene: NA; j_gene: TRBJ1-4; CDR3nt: TGTGCCAGTAGTATCGGAGTTGAAAAACTGTTTTTT; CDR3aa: CASSIGVEKLFF